Sequencing of this TCR beta chain was carried out in a study of shared clonotypes between healthy human individuals (dated by TCRdb to 2018 to 2020). Regarding the complete study: A few men and a couple of women, aged 18 to 49 years, made up the cohort. To estimate repertoire size and how much clonotype sharing occurs between individuals, the study deeply sequenced the blood TCR repertoires of five healthy adults. To increase sequencing depth and limit assay-specific biases, different laboratories used diverse techniques to prepare libraries and sequence TCR repertoires. Per donor, leukapheresis produced somewhere between about 0.94 and 9.5 billion PBMCs.

Study-level results and caveats: Sampling was restricted to blood, and TCR repertoires in tissues likely differ from the TCR repertoires found in blood. Because the study included only a small number of donors, the genetic and exposure-history diversity represented was limited. Pairwise subsampling indicated that sequencing depth was expected to affect the degree of clonotype sharing among donors.

The germline V gene specifies SGDLS as CDR1 and YYNGEE as CDR2. Including cysteine and phenylalanine, the CDR3 has 15 amino acids. Only the CDR3 part of the read is kept: 45 bases, read in frame from the first base. The junction carries 6 bases between V and J, which are trimmed by 0 bases and 0 bases respectively. TCR CDR3 regions were amplified from genomic DNA by multiplex PCR using the deep immunoSEQ assay. Genomic DNA extracted from each cell subset was distributed evenly over all wells of several immunoSEQ 96-well plates, and each plate served as one replicate. Each replicate PCR for unsorted PBMC received about 300 ng genomic DNA, equal to about 30,000 T cell genomes. Unsorted PBMC genomic DNA was sequenced across ten immunoSEQ deep assay plates. Purified libraries were quantified with a Qubit 3.0 fluorometer, sized on a Bioanalyzer 2100, and re-quantified with the KAPA Library Quantification kit. Every immunoSEQ 96-well plate was sequenced on a dedicated single-read 150-cycle Illumina NextSeq 550 flow cell. For the original study's pipeline: Because the immunoSEQ output included only junctional sequences and no quality scores, the filtering could not be the same as the filtering used for full-length reads. Sequences were annotated with PyIR, a Python wrapper for IgBLAST v1.9, and V/J genes and CDR3 were assigned using IMGT germline references. Any read was removed if the V/J assignment was weak (E-value above 1e-6), the CDR3 was missing, or the read contained stop codons, out-of-frame junctions, or ambiguous translated residues. A V3J clonotype was defined by an identical inferred V gene, J gene, and CDR3 amino acid sequence. The percentage overlap between two repertoires was calculated by dividing the number of shared unique clonotypes by the size of the smaller repertoire. Richness of each repertoire was evaluated using RTK rarefaction, the Chao1 estimator, and Recon v2.1 estimates of unobserved clonotypes. This immuneACCESS table, as held by TCRdb, lists in-frame sequences with V and J called but not all clones. Of the missing ones, under half trace to an unresolved V gene in checked studies; the others have no known cause. That table is the source of V, J and clone size, and D and trimming were worked out from the DNA. The sample has about half a million clones on record, around three quarters of them singletons. The top ten clonotypes cover 9.5% to 15% of the sample.

The donors were healthy, HIV-negative adults with no recently reported acute infections or vaccinations. Only Caucasian adults living in Nashville, Tennessee, USA were represented among the donors. For unsorted samples, 85 million to 100 million PBMCs were counted, and genomic DNA was extracted using the QIAamp DNA Blood Mini kit. After blood collection by leukapheresis, PBMCs were isolated using Ficoll-Histopaque density gradient centrifugation and then cryopreserved in the vapor phase of liquid nitrogen. On this clone: It lacks a known antigen. The input lacks base qualities; no much larger clone sits a single base away. Within the sample, other DNA sequences also encode this same CDR3.

Recombination linked TRBV9 to TRBJ1-4; the D gene is not confidently resolved. Sequencing was performed on PBMCs. This sequence was found in a middle-aged woman in good health. Some clones in this sample may be carry-over from other donors' samples. The DNA sequence is TGTGCCAGCAGCGTAGGGACTGCAACTAATGAAAAACTGTTTTTT. It is translated as CASSVGTATNEKLFF.